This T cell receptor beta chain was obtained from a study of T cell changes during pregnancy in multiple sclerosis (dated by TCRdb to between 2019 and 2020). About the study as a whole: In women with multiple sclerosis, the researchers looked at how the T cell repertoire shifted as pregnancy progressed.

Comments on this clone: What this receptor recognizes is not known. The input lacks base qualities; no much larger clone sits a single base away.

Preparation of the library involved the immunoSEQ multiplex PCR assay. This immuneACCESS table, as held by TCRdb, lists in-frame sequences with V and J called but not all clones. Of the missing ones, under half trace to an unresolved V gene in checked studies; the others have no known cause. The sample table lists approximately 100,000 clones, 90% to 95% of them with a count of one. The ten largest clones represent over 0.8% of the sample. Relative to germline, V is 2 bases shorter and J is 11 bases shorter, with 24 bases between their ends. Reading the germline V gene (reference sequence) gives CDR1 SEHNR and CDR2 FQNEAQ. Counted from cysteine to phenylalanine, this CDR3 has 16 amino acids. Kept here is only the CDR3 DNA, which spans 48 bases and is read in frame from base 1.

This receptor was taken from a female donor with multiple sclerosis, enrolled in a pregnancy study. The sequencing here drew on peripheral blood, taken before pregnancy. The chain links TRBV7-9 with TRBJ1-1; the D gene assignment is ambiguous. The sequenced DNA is TGTGCCAGCAGCTTAAAAGGAGGACTCTTCAAATCGGAGGCTTTCTTT. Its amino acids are CASSLKGGLFKSEAFF.